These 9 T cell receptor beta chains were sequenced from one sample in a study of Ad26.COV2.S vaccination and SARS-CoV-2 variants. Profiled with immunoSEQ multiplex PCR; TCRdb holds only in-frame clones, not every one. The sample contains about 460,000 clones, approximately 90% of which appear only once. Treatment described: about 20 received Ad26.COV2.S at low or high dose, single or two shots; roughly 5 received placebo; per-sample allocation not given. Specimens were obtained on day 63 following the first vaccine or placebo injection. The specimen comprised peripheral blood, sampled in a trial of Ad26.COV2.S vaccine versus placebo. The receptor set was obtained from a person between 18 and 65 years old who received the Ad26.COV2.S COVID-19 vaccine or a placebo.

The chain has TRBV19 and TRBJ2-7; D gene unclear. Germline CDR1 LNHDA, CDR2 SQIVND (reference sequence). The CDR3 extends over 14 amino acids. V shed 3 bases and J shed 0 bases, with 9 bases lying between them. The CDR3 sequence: CASSIVASSYEQYF. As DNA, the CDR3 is TGTGCCAGTAGTATCGTGGCGAGCTCCTACGAGCAGTACTTC.

The CDR3 DNA sequence: TGTGCCAGCAGCTTAGCGCTTGGCGGGGCGAGCACAGATACGCAGTATTTT. It codes for CASSLALGGASTDTQYF. The chain joins TRBV7-9 to TRBJ2-3; TRBD2 might be the D (6 bases). Germline V lookup: CDR1 SEHNR, CDR2 FQNEAQ (reference sequence). This CDR3 has 17 amino acids. Deletions cut 0 bases from V and 0 bases from J, with 13 bases between.

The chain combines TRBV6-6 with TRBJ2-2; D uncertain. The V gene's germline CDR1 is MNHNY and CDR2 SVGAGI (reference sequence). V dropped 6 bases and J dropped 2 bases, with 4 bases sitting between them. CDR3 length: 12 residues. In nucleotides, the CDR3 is TGTGCCAGCAGGGGTAACACCGGGGAGCTGTTTTTT. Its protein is CASRGNTGELFF.

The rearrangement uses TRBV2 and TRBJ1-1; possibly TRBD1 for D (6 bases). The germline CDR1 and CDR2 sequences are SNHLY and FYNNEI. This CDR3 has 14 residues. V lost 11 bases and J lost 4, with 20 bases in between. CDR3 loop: CARSGAKDGTEAFF. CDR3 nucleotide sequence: TGTGCCCGCTCGGGGGCCAAGGACGGCACTGAAGCTTTCTTT. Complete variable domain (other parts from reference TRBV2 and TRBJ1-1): EPEVTQTPSHQVTQMGQEVILRCVPISNHLYFYWYRQILGQKVEFLVSFYNNEISEKSEIFDDQFSVERPDGSNFTLKIRSTKLEDSAMYFCARSGAKDGTEAFFGQGTRLTVV.

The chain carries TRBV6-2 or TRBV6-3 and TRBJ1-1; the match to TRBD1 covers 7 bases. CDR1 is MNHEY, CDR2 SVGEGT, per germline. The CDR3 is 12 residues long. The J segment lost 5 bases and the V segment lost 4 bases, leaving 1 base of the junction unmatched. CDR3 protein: CASSSRGTEAFF. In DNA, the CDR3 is TGTGCCAGCAGTTCCAGGGGGACTGAAGCTTTCTTT.

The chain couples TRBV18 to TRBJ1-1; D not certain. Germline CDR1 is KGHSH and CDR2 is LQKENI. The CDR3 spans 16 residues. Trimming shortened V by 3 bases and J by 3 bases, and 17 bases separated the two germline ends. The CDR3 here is CASSPTTTGGHTEAFF. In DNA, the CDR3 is TGTGCCAGCTCACCGACTACGACGGGAGGGCACACTGAAGCTTTCTTT.

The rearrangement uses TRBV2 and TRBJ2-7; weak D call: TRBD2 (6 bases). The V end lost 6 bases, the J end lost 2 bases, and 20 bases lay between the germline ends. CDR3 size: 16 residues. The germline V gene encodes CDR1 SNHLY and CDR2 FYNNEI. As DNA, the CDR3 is TGTGCCAGCAGCGATAGAGGTAGGAGGGGCGCCTACGAGCAGTACTTC. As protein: CASSDRGRRGAYEQYF.

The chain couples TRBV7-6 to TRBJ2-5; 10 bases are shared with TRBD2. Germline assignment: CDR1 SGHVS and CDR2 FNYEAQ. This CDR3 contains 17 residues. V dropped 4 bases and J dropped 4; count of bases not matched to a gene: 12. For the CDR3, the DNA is TGTGCCAGCAGCTCAGAATTTAGCGGGGGGACGGGAGAGACCCAGTACTTC. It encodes CASSSEFSGGTGETQYF. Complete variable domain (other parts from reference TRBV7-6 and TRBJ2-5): GAGVSQSPRYKVTKRGQDVALRCDPISGHVSLYWYRQALGQGPEFLTYFNYEAQQDKSGLPNDRFSAERPEGSISTLTIQRTEQRDSAMYRCASSSEFSGGTGETQYFGPGTRLLVL.

The CDR3 DNA reads TGTGCCAGCAACCCCGACCGGGACCTAGAGCAGTTCTTC. Translation: CASNPDRDLEQFF. The chain uses TRBV11-2 and TRBJ2-1, with D perhaps given as TRBD1 or TRBD2 (5 bases each). Looked up from germline, CDR1 is SGHAT and CDR2 is FQNNGV. V was clipped by 7 bases and J by 10 bases, with 17 bases between them. This CDR3 has 13 amino acids.